The rows below give T cell receptor beta chains drawn from one sample of a study of blood T cell repertoires in COVID-19. Using immunoSEQ multiplex PCR, the repertoire was profiled, and TCRdb retains in-frame clones only, with some absent. Of around 170,000 clones listed, approximately 90% are singletons. The specimen was peripheral blood. These receptors all come from a man aged 45-60 years with acute or convalescent COVID-19. CDR3s leave out the opening cysteine and the closing phenylalanine or tryptophan. Clone sizes are given selectively: once, few, many, or a class where the clone is expanded.

13 | . | TRBV7-9 | ASSRDWKNLETQY
12 | . | TRBV6-2/TRBV6-3 | ASSYDRDRYEQY
14 | . | TRBV5-1 | ASSFTPGHYTGELF
14 | . | TRBV4-2 | ASSQVVPRANYGYT
13 | . | TRBV29-1 | SVEAPGLAGYEQF
11 | once | TRBV3-1/TRBV3-2 | ASSQVAYNEQF
13 | . | TRBV6-5 | ASRQGRGRNQPQH
14 | . | TRBV7-6 | ASSLLARDIANEQF
13 | . | TRBV27 | ASSMVLSPPDTQY
11 | . | TRBV20-1 | SASSGFNQPQH
11 | once | TRBV12-3/TRBV12-4 | ASSFRGVTEAF
11 | . | TRBV6-2/TRBV6-3 | ASSYTTVDTQY
11 | . | TRBV12-3/TRBV12-4 | ASSFGGTDGYT
12 | . | TRBV6-5 | ASSRDRDRGKLF
13 | . | TRBV4-1 | ASSQGLANYNEQF
12 | . | TRBV7-2 | ASSLTVRDQPQH
12 | . | TRBV10-3 | AISGTGDNSPLH